The text below deals with one T cell receptor beta chain. Libraries were prepared by immunoSEQ multiplex PCR; TCRdb keeps only in-frame clonotypes and omits some of them. The table has 110,000 to 150,000 clones, around 82% seen once; the top ten hold 44%. This entry comes from a study of blood T cell repertoires in COVID-19. Study-wide context: Sources were T cells, B-cell-depleted T cells, or PBMCs; the material itself was cDNA or gDNA.

The CDR3 consists of 15 residues. Trimming shortened V by 0 bases and J by 7 bases, and 13 bases separated the two germline ends. Germline CDR1 is SGHRS and CDR2 is YFSETQ. This clonotype was obtained from a human donor in a cohort sampled during active COVID-19. The chain recombines TRBV5-1 with TRBJ1-4, with D maybe TRBD1 (5 bases). The sequenced material came from peripheral blood. The CDR3 DNA reads TGCGCCAGCAGCTTGGATGGGAGGGACGGTGAAAAACTGTTTTTT. It yields the protein CASSLDGRDGEKLFF.